This T cell receptor beta chain was profiled in a study of identical twins. TCRdb re-derived calls from the 5' RACE reads in MiXCR, one entry per CDR3 protein. The table shows about 240,000 distinct CDR3 sequences, with over 9.5% occurring only once. With 1 base clipped from V and 0 bases from J, the junction kept 5 bases outside the gene matches. The CDR3 sequence is 17 residues long. In germline, CDR1 is SGHNT, CDR2 YYREEE (reference sequence). A few counts support this clonotype. The antigen is unknown. Overall study results and limits: Fewer insertions characterized abundant cord blood beta clonotypes, whereas memory repertoires showed none.

Input material: memory T cells sorted from blood. The genes are TRBV5-4 and TRBJ2-4; 9 nucleotides align to TRBD1. This TCR was recovered from a middle-aged man in good health. The DNA of the CDR3 is TGTGCCAGCAGCTTGACGGGACAGGGTTTAGCCAAAAACATTCAGTACTTC. It yields the protein CASSLTGQGLAKNIQYF.